The source of this T cell receptor beta chain is a study of blood T cell repertoires in COVID-19. Trimming removed 5 bases at V and 0 bases at J, with 13 bases between. Germline V gene lookup returns CDR1 SGHTA and CDR2 FQGTGA. There are 15 residues in the CDR3. Profiled with immunoSEQ multiplex PCR; TCRdb holds only in-frame clones, not every one. There are 100,000 to 150,000 clones in the sample; around 76% occur only once, and around 6% lies in the top ten. The chain employs TRBV7-3 and TRBJ2-5; TRBD1 might be the D (6 bases). The sample taken for sequencing was peripheral blood. The source of this sequence is a man in his sixties with acute or convalescent COVID-19. CDR3 nucleotide sequence: TGTGCCAGCAGCCTAGGGGGAATGTACCAAGAGACCCAGTACTTC. It yields the protein CASSLGGMYQETQYF.